The 18 T cell receptor beta chains presented below share a single source sample, sequenced in a study of radiation and T cells in renal cell carcinoma (dated by TCRdb to the early 2020s). Sample time point, as interpreted from the label and publication: blood 2 weeks post-SBRT. Sample treatment or condition, as interpreted from the label and publication: 15 Gy SBRT to primary tumor, nephrectomy 4 weeks later. The method behind the library was the immunoSEQ multiplex PCR assay. TCRdb took over this immuneACCESS table, retaining in-frame rearrangements with V and J assigned. Such tables are incomplete; in checked studies, under half of the missing clones stem from an unresolved V gene, and the remainder is unexplained. Across this sample there are more than 95,000 clones, with around 81% seen only once. The ten most abundant clones make up 5.8% of the sample. The sample consisted of blood, taken from a patient whose treatment included radiotherapy and nephrectomy. The receptors were gathered from a man aged 45-65 years with renal cell carcinoma.

The chain carries TRBV30 and TRBJ1-1; D remains unclear. The CDR3 length is 13 residues. The V gene lost 7 bases and the J gene lost 3 bases, with 15 bases spanning the gap. Germline CDR1 and CDR2: GTSNPN and SVGIG (reference sequence). The CDR3 nucleotides read TGTGCCTACAATACTGGTTTGGACACTGAAGCTTTCTTT. It encodes CAYNTGLDTEAFF.

This clone was seen once. V is TRBV5-1 and J is TRBJ2-7; D possibly corresponds to TRBD2 (6 bases). The V and J ends lost 0 bases and 2 bases respectively, with 12 bases between them. Germline lookup yields CDR1 SGHRS and CDR2 YFSETQ. The CDR3 is 15 residues long. The DNA of the CDR3 is TGCGCCAGCAGCTTGGGGCTGGGGGGTGCCTACGAGCAGTACTTC. Encoded protein: CASSLGLGGAYEQYF.

V is TRBV30 and J is TRBJ1-2; 9 bases match TRBD1. This CDR3 region has 13 residues. The J segment lost 7 bases and the V segment lost 8 bases, leaving 11 bases of the junction unmatched. From germline, CDR1 is GTSNPN and CDR2 SVGIG (reference sequence). This chain's CDR3 is CAGTTGTGLGYTF. The CDR3 bases are TGTGCCGGGACTACCGGGACAGGGCTTGGCTACACCTTC.

The CDR3 nucleotides read TGTGCCAGTAGTTTATTCGGGCAGGTGTTGGGAGAGACCCAGTACTTC. Its protein product is CASSLFGQVLGETQYF. The gene calls are TRBV19 and TRBJ2-5; D is unclear. Per the germline V gene, CDR1 is LNHDA and CDR2 is SQIVND (reference sequence). This CDR3 contains 16 residues. The germline V and J ends were trimmed by 5 bases and 4 bases, with 20 bases remaining between them. The complete variable domain, with remaining parts taken from reference TRBV19 and TRBJ2-5, reads DGGITQSPKYLFRKEGQNVTLSCEQNLNHDAMYWYRQDPGQGLRLIYYSQIVNDFQKGDIAEGYSVSREKKESFPLTVTSAQKNPTAFYLCASSLFGQVLGETQYFGPGTRLLVL.

V is TRBV7-9 and J is TRBJ1-3; D is uncertain. The V gene's germline CDR1 is SEHNR and CDR2 FQNEAQ (reference sequence). This CDR3 contains 12 residues. V dropped 4 bases and J dropped 2 bases, with 3 bases sitting between them. Here the CDR3 DNA reads TGTGCCAGCAGCTCCCCTGGAAACACCATATATTTT. This codes for CASSSPGNTIYF.

The chain carries TRBV7-2 and TRBJ2-3; 9 bases map to TRBD2. The germline V gene encodes CDR1 SGHTA and CDR2 FQGNSA. CDR3 size: 14 residues. V shed 3 bases and J 5 bases; nucleotides not matched to a gene: 3. The CDR3 is CASSFQRGVDTQYF. Written as DNA, the CDR3 is TGTGCCAGCAGCTTCCAGCGGGGGGTAGATACGCAGTATTTT.

The chain recombines TRBV4-2 with TRBJ1-4, with no clear D. The V gene's germline CDR1 is LGHNA and CDR2 YNFKEQ. The ends were cut back, 2 bases at V and 0 bases at J, with 4 bases in the middle. This CDR3 is 14 amino acids long. This CDR3 reads CASSQPATNEKLFF. In nucleotides, the CDR3 is TGTGCCAGCAGCCAACCTGCAACTAATGAAAAACTGTTTTTT.

This clone has only a few counts. The CDR3 DNA is TGTGCCAGCAGTTACTCTTCAAGTCAAACTGGAAACACCATATATTTT. Amino acids: CASSYSSSQTGNTIYF. The chain combines TRBV6-5 with TRBJ1-3; no reliable D call. Looked up from germline, CDR1 is MNHEY and CDR2 is SVGAGI. The CDR3 sequence is 16 residues long. Trimming stripped 0 bases from V and 2 bases from J, with 11 bases between.

In its sample, this clone was seen once. V is TRBV7-3 and J is TRBJ2-3; D perhaps matches TRBD2 (6 bases). With 2 bases removed from V and 5 bases from J, the gap between germline ends came to 17 bases. The V gene's germline CDR1 is SGHTA and CDR2 FQGTGA. This CDR3 comprises 16 residues. The CDR3 spells CASSLGFGRGIDTQYF. The CDR3 DNA reads TGTGCCAGCAGCTTAGGTTTCGGGCGGGGTATAGATACGCAGTATTTT.

The V gene is TRBV28, the J gene TRBJ1-2; D remains ambiguous. V was shortened by 4 bases and J by 4 bases, with 10 bases between the two germline ends. This CDR3 comprises 13 residues. From germline, CDR1 is MDHEN and CDR2 SYDVKM. CDR3 region: CASSSGLIYGYTF. In DNA, the CDR3 is TGTGCCAGCAGTTCCGGACTGATCTATGGCTACACCTTC.

The CDR3 sequence: CASRPAGARDEKLFF. The CDR3 nucleotides read TGTGCCAGCAGGCCCGCGGGGGCGCGGGATGAAAAACTGTTTTTT. V is TRBV27 and J is TRBJ1-4; TRBD1 might be the D (6 bases). CDR1 and CDR2 from the germline V gene are MNHEY and SMNVEV (reference sequence). The CDR3 is 15 amino acids. V lost 6 bases and J 6 bases, leaving 17 bases between the germline ends.

This sequence joins TRBV25-1 and TRBJ2-5; 7 bases fit TRBD1. With V trimmed by 3 bases and J by 5 bases, 6 bases remained unmatched. Per germline, CDR1 MGHDK and CDR2 SYGVNS. The CDR3 runs 14 residues. For the CDR3, the DNA is TGTGCCAGCAGTGATCAGGGGGAAGGGGAGACCCAGTACTTC. Translated: CASSDQGEGETQYF.

V and J are TRBV5-1 and TRBJ1-4, with a possible D match to TRBD1 (6 bases). V gave up 4 bases and J gave up 6 bases, with 13 bases separating them. The CDR3 contains 14 residues. Germline CDR1 is SGHRS and CDR2 is YFSETQ. The CDR3 reads CASSGGRSDEKLFF. CDR3 in DNA: TGCGCCAGCAGCGGGGGGCGGAGTGATGAAAAACTGTTTTTT.

This clone was detected only once. The chain combines TRBV5-4 with TRBJ2-1; D is perhaps TRBD2 (6 bases). Per germline, CDR1 SGHNT and CDR2 YYREEE (reference sequence). The CDR3 extends over 15 amino acids. The V and J ends lost 4 bases and 5 bases respectively, with 16 bases between them. The CDR3 DNA is TGTGCCAGCAGCCTGAAGTCAACGGGGGACAATGAGCAGTTCTTC. Residues: CASSLKSTGDNEQFF.

The rearrangement uses TRBV28 and TRBJ2-3; D is ambiguous. Per the germline V gene, CDR1 is MDHEN and CDR2 is SYDVKM. V was pared by 3 bases and J by 6 bases, with 10 bases between. There are 13 residues in the CDR3. The CDR3 DNA is TGTGCCAGCAGTTTGAAGGGATTCGATACGCAGTATTTT. Residues: CASSLKGFDTQYF.

J is TRBJ2-1 and V is TRBV6-5, with D hard to call. This CDR3 is built from 13 residues. V was shortened by 0 bases and J by 5 bases, with 5 bases between the two germline ends. In germline, CDR1 is MNHEY, CDR2 SVGAGI. The CDR3: CASSYSINNEQFF. The CDR3 DNA reads TGTGCCAGCAGTTACTCGATCAACAATGAGCAGTTCTTC.

This rearrangement joins TRBV14 to TRBJ2-7; maybe TRBD2 (5 bases). The CDR3 spans 11 residues. V lost 4 bases and J 7 bases, leaving 8 bases between the germline ends. Germline assignment: CDR1 SGHDN and CDR2 FVKESK. The CDR3: CASSLLGEQYF. CDR3 DNA sequence: TGTGCCAGCAGCCTACTAGGTGAGCAGTACTTC.

The V and J genes are TRBV6-1 and TRBJ2-7; weak D call: TRBD2 (5 bases). The V end lost 0 bases, the J end lost 3 bases, and 12 bases lay between the germline ends. The germline V gene encodes CDR1 MNHNS and CDR2 SASEGT. The CDR3 loop spans 15 amino acids. Here the CDR3 DNA reads TGTGCCAGCAGTGAAGCGTCATTACGGGGCTACGAGCAGTACTTC. Translating it yields CASSEASLRGYEQYF.